The clone carrying this T cell receptor (beta chain) came up once. The sample's treatment: about 20 received Ad26.COV2.S at low or high dose, single or two shots; several received placebo; per-sample allocation not given. Day 63 following the first vaccine or placebo injection was when the samples were taken. V lost 1 base to trimming and J lost 1 base, with 4 bases between them. The germline V gene has CDR1 SEHNR and CDR2 FQNEAQ (reference sequence). The CDR3 covers 13 residues. This record comes from a study of Ad26.COV2.S vaccination and SARS-CoV-2 variants. Profiling relied on immunoSEQ multiplex PCR, and the TCRdb table lists in-frame clones only, not all of them. This sample carries some 500,000 clones, roughly 87% of them seen once, and the ten largest clones take about 2.5%.

The receptor was derived from a person between 18 and 65 years old who received the Ad26.COV2.S COVID-19 vaccine or a placebo. Specimen: peripheral blood, collected in a trial of Ad26.COV2.S vaccine versus placebo. This rearrangement joins TRBV7-9 to TRBJ1-1; D is unresolved. The CDR3 spells CASSLETNTEAFF. CDR3 DNA: TGTGCCAGCAGCTTAGAAACGAACACTGAAGCTTTCTTT.